The 30 T cell receptor beta chains reported below all come from one sample, sequenced in a study of cytomegalovirus exposure and HLA in healthy donors (TCRdb year 2017). Libraries came from the immunoSEQ multiplex PCR assay. The multiplex PCR relied on a mix of 60 forward primers for TCR Vbeta segments and 13 reverse primers for TCR Jbeta segments. The source is immuneACCESS, and TCRdb retained only in-frame sequences with V and J called. Part of the clones is not carried over; for the studies checked, unresolved V genes explain less than half of this, and the remainder is unexplained. The sample contains under 85,000 clones, just under 80% of them found a single time. In total, the top ten clones hold roughly 4% of the sample. Sample: PBMCs. The receptors originated from a woman aged 30 to 39 in good health and CMV-seronegative.

The CDR3 sequence: CASSPAGNYGYTF. CDR3 sequence (DNA): TGTGCCAGCAGCCCGGCCGGGAACTATGGCTACACCTTC. The chain carries TRBV6-5 and TRBJ1-2, with D hard to call. This CDR3 has 13 amino acids. Germline V gene lookup returns CDR1 MNHEY and CDR2 SVGAGI. V was shortened by 6 bases and J by 2 bases, with 10 bases between the two germline ends.

The rearrangement joins TRBV4-3 to TRBJ2-3; TRBD2 matches at 13 bases. Germline V gene data show CDR1 as LGHNA and CDR2 as YSLEER. J gave up 4 bases and V 0 bases, and 4 bases lay outside the gene matches. The CDR3 contains 17 residues. The DNA for the CDR3 is TGCGCCAGCAGCCAAGAGGTGGGACTAGCGGGATCAGATACGCAGTATTTT. It encodes CASSQEVGLAGSDTQYF.

This rearrangement joins TRBV2 to TRBJ1-2, with a possible D match to TRBD1 (5 bases). Deletions cut 5 bases from V and 2 bases from J, with 12 bases between. This CDR3 spans 14 amino acids. Germline V gene data show CDR1 as SNHLY and CDR2 as FYNNEI. Here the CDR3 reads CASSSDRSNYGYTF. The CDR3, as DNA: TGTGCCAGCAGTTCCGACAGATCCAACTATGGCTACACCTTC. Full variable domain (outside the CDR3, taken from reference TRBV2 and TRBJ1-2): EPEVTQTPSHQVTQMGQEVILRCVPISNHLYFYWYRQILGQKVEFLVSFYNNEISEKSEIFDDQFSVERPDGSNFTLKIRSTKLEDSAMYFCASSSDRSNYGYTFGSGTRLTVV.

CDR3 region: CASSYSIRDGYTF. For the CDR3, the DNA is TGTGCCAGCAGTTACTCGATCCGGGATGGCTACACCTTC. This rearrangement joins TRBV6-5 to TRBJ1-2, with unresolved D. Trimming shortened V by 0 bases and J by 6 bases, and 8 bases separated the two germline ends. Looked up from germline, CDR1 is MNHEY and CDR2 is SVGAGI. This CDR3 is built from 13 residues.

The chain recombines TRBV16 with TRBJ1-1; weak D call: TRBD1 (5 bases). This CDR3 contains 14 residues. The V gene lost 4 bases and the J gene lost 7 bases, with 16 bases spanning the gap. Germline values: CDR1 KGHSY, CDR2 FQNENV. CDR3 nucleotides: TGTGCCAGCAGCCTCGGGGGGTCTGGAAATGAAGCTTTCTTT. Translated: CASSLGGSGNEAFF.

The chain carries TRBV7-6 and TRBJ2-2, with TRBD2 matching 9 bases. Per the germline V gene, CDR1 is SGHVS and CDR2 is FNYEAQ. Germline trimming cut 3 bases from V and 7 bases from J; bases unmatched to any gene: 6. The CDR3 consists of 15 residues. CDR3 nucleotides: TGTGCCAGCAGCTTCGGCGGGGGGGCAATCGGGGAGCTGTTTTTT. It encodes CASSFGGGAIGELFF. The entire variable domain, with the rest obtained from reference TRBV7-6 and TRBJ2-2, is as follows: GAGVSQSPRYKVTKRGQDVALRCDPISGHVSLYWYRQALGQGPEFLTYFNYEAQQDKSGLPNDRFSAERPEGSISTLTIQRTEQRDSAMYRCASSFGGGAIGELFFGEGSRLTVL.

This clone turned up a few times. This chain joins TRBV5-1 and TRBJ1-1; 7 bases map to TRBD1. CDR3 length equals 16 residues. The V gene end was trimmed by 0 bases and the J gene end by 0 bases; junction bases not matched to a gene: 5. CDR1 SGHRS and CDR2 YFSETQ come from the germline V gene. The CDR3 region is CASSLGQGGMNTEAFF. CDR3 nucleotide sequence: TGCGCCAGCAGCTTGGGACAGGGAGGAATGAACACTGAAGCTTTCTTT.

The chain couples TRBV7-2 to TRBJ1-5; TRBD1 matches at 7 bases. CDR3 length: 14 amino acids. Germline CDR1 is SGHTA and CDR2 is FQGNSA. V shed 4 bases, J shed 0 bases, and the junction held 0 bases outside the gene matches. CDR3 in amino acids: CASSWTGSNQPQHF. CDR3 sequence (DNA): TGTGCCAGCAGCTGGACAGGTAGCAATCAGCCCCAGCATTTT.

This clone was counted ten times or more. This chain uses TRBV10-2 with TRBJ2-1; D not resolved. With 5 bases removed from V and 6 bases from J, the gap between germline ends came to 8 bases. The CDR3 consists of 12 residues. Per germline, CDR1 WSHSY and CDR2 SAAADI. CDR3 protein: CASSTGLNEQFF. The CDR3 DNA follows: TGCGCCAGCAGTACGGGTCTCAATGAGCAGTTCTTC.

This chain joins TRBV5-1 and TRBJ2-1; 8 nucleotides agree with TRBD1. V was pared by 3 bases and J by 4 bases, with 9 bases of the junction left unmatched. Per the germline V gene, CDR1 is SGHRS and CDR2 is YFSETQ. The CDR3 totals 16 residues. DNA of the CDR3: TGCGCCAGCAGCTCCCCACCGGGACAGGTGTACAATGAGCAGTTCTTC. The encoded protein is CASSSPPGQVYNEQFF.

The chain is built from TRBV10-3 and TRBJ2-5; D remains ambiguous. V lost 2 bases, J lost 9 bases, and 10 bases lay in between. CDR3 length: 12 amino acids. Germline V CDR1 and CDR2: ENHRY, SYGVKD. CDR3 DNA sequence: TGTGCCATCAGTGAGCACAGTGGGTCCCAGTACTTC. Protein: CAISEHSGSQYF.

This rearrangement joins TRBV6-5 to TRBJ1-2; D gene unclear. V was pared by 2 bases and J by 1 base, with 8 bases between. In germline, CDR1 is MNHEY, CDR2 SVGAGI. The CDR3 runs 14 residues. CDR3 amino acids: CASSYHPGNYGYTF. Here the CDR3 DNA reads TGTGCCAGCAGTTACCATCCAGGTAACTATGGCTACACCTTC.

This chain uses TRBV10-3 with TRBJ2-7, with 9 bases identical to TRBD1. Per the germline V gene, CDR1 is ENHRY and CDR2 is SYGVKD. The CDR3 has 15 amino acids. Unmatched junction bases numbered 9, after V lost 4 bases and J lost 5 bases. CDR3 in DNA: TGTGCCATCAGTGCCCCGGGACAGGGAATCGACGAGCAGTACTTC. The encoded protein is CAISAPGQGIDEQYF.

The V call is TRBV6-5, the J call TRBJ2-7; D is uncertain. Trimming stripped 5 bases from V and 0 bases from J, with 14 bases between. The CDR3 runs to 15 residues. The germline V gene has CDR1 MNHEY and CDR2 SVGAGI. The CDR3 loop reads CASSPANAPSYEQYF. CDR3 coding DNA: TGTGCCAGCAGTCCCGCTAACGCGCCCTCCTACGAGCAGTACTTC.

V gene TRBV30 combines with J gene TRBJ2-7; 8 bases fit TRBD1. The trim removed 0 bases at V and 7 bases at J, leaving 11 bases unmatched. The CDR3 is 15 amino acids. Germline CDR1 GTSNPN, CDR2 SVGIG (reference sequence). The CDR3: CAWSVVRGQFREQYF. CDR3 bases: TGTGCCTGGAGTGTGGTCAGGGGGCAATTCCGGGAGCAGTACTTC.

The chain links TRBV21-1 to TRBJ1-4; TRBD1 is the table's D call, not checked against the DNA. TRBV21-1 is a pseudogene. This CDR3 is 14 amino acids long. The DNA of the CDR3 is TGTGCCAGCAGCCACCGGGACACCCCTGAAAAACTGTTTTTT. Protein sequence: CASSHRDTPEKLFF.

The chain joins TRBV6-1 to TRBJ1-2; 7 positions match TRBD1. The germline V gene encodes CDR1 MNHNS and CDR2 SASEGT. Trimming took 4 bases from V and 6 from J; bases not matched to a gene: 2. This CDR3 contains 12 residues. The CDR3 spells CASSGDSHGYTF. The CDR3 DNA is TGTGCCAGCAGTGGGGACAGTCATGGCTACACCTTC.

The chain couples TRBV5-1 to TRBJ2-1, with D possibly TRBD2 on 6 matching bases. This CDR3 has 14 residues. The germline V gene encodes CDR1 SGHRS and CDR2 YFSETQ. Trimming removed 7 bases from V and 8 bases from J, with 19 bases in between. The CDR3 sequence: CASFLTGAMHEQFF. The CDR3 DNA reads as TGCGCCAGCTTCCTAACGGGAGCCATGCATGAGCAGTTCTTC.

The chain combines TRBV11-2 with TRBJ2-7, with 7 bases lining up with TRBD2. V was clipped by 1 base and J by 0 bases; unmatched bases: 3. The CDR3 loop spans 15 amino acids. Per germline, CDR1 SGHAT and CDR2 FQNNGV. CDR3 bases: TGTGCCAGCAGCTTAGGGGGACTATTCTCCTACGAGCAGTACTTC. Amino acid sequence: CASSLGGLFSYEQYF.

This CDR3 is CASSYSLDSLYGYTF. CDR3 sequence (DNA): TGTGCCAGCAGTTATTCGCTGGACAGCCTATATGGCTACACCTTC. The V and J genes are TRBV6-5 and TRBJ1-2; tentative D call: TRBD1 (6 bases). The V and J ends lost 3 bases and 5 bases respectively, with 16 bases between them. This CDR3 is 15 amino acids long. CDR1 and CDR2 (germline): MNHEY, SVGAGI.

This chain connects TRBV9 to TRBJ2-4; a possible D gene is TRBD2 (5 bases). This CDR3 region has 17 residues. The V gene lost 0 bases and the J gene lost 2 bases, with 15 bases spanning the gap. In germline, CDR1 is SGDLS, CDR2 YYNGEE. Here the CDR3 reads CASSVGPVAGSKNIQYF. For the CDR3, the DNA is TGTGCCAGCAGCGTAGGGCCTGTTGCGGGTTCCAAAAACATTCAGTACTTC.

The rearrangement links TRBV29-1 to TRBJ2-4; a weak D match, TRBD1 (6 bases). The length of the CDR3 is 12 residues. Germline CDR1 is SQVTM and CDR2 is ANQGSEA. V was shortened by 4 bases and J by 6 bases, with 10 bases between the two germline ends. CDR3 bases: TGCAGCGTTGGGGCGACAGGAAACATTCAGTACTTC. Encoded protein: CSVGATGNIQYF.

The J gene is TRBJ1-1, the V gene TRBV30, with 7 bases identical to TRBD1. This CDR3 contains 15 residues. The V segment lost 1 base and the J segment 0 bases; nucleotides outside the gene matches: 5. CDR1 is GTSNPN and CDR2 is SVGIG in the germline V gene (reference sequence). The CDR3: CAWSDRGRLNTEAFF. DNA of the CDR3: TGTGCCTGGAGTGACAGGGGCCGCTTGAACACTGAAGCTTTCTTT. Drawing the rest from reference TRBV30 and TRBJ1-1, the complete variable domain is SQTIHQWPATLVQPVGSPLSLECTVEGTSNPNLYWYRQAAGRGLQLLFYSVGIGQISSEVPQNLSASRPQDRQFILSSKKLLLSDSGFYLCAWSDRGRLNTEAFFGQGTRLTVV.

The V and J genes are TRBV25-1 and TRBJ2-7; D remains unclear. Germline V lookup: CDR1 MGHDK, CDR2 SYGVNS. Trimming pared 1 base from V and 3 bases from J, leaving 7 bases between. This CDR3 is 13 amino acids long. The CDR3: CASSESPRYEQYF. DNA of the CDR3: TGTGCCAGCAGTGAATCCCCCCGCTACGAGCAGTACTTC.

The genes are TRBV28 and TRBJ1-5; 8 nucleotides agree with TRBD1. V lost 3 bases, J lost 2 bases, and 3 bases stayed unmatched. Germline V gives CDR1 MDHEN, CDR2 SYDVKM. The CDR3 sequence is 15 residues long. This chain's CDR3 is CASSFQGARNQPQHF. Written as DNA, the CDR3 is TGTGCCAGCAGTTTTCAGGGGGCTCGCAATCAGCCCCAGCATTTT.

The V gene is TRBV25-1, the J gene TRBJ2-1, with 7 bases aligning to TRBD2. The CDR3 totals 16 residues. From germline, CDR1 is MGHDK and CDR2 SYGVNS. Losses at the gene ends were 3 bases for V and 5 bases for J; bases not matched to a gene: 10. The chain's CDR3 is CASSEPSGLGNNEQFF. The DNA for the CDR3 is TGTGCCAGCAGTGAGCCCTCCGGACTAGGGAACAATGAGCAGTTCTTC.

The V and J genes are TRBV7-3 and TRBJ2-6, with D unresolved. Between the trimmed V and J ends, which lost 2 bases and 0 bases, there was a span of 8 bases. The CDR3 runs 16 residues. CDR1 SGHTA and CDR2 FQGTGA come from the germline V gene. The CDR3 spells CASSLPRVSGANVLTF. The CDR3 region has the DNA TGTGCCAGCAGCTTACCCCGCGTCTCTGGGGCCAACGTCCTGACTTTC.

The chain uses TRBV5-1 and TRBJ1-1; D remains ambiguous. The length of the CDR3 is 14 residues. The ends were cut back, 2 bases at V and 5 bases at J, with 13 bases in the middle. Germline lookup yields CDR1 SGHRS and CDR2 YFSETQ. This chain's CDR3 is CASSLTVVPTEAFF. The CDR3 DNA reads as TGCGCCAGCAGCTTAACGGTAGTGCCTACTGAAGCTTTCTTT.

This chain connects TRBV30 to TRBJ2-6; D possibly corresponds to TRBD2 (6 bases). From germline, CDR1 is GTSNPN and CDR2 SVGIG (reference sequence). The CDR3 has 15 amino acids. V was trimmed by 0 bases and J by 2 bases, leaving 8 bases between them. Here the CDR3 DNA reads TGTGCCTGGAGTGTAGGAGGGACTGGGGCCAACGTCCTGACTTTC. It encodes CAWSVGGTGANVLTF. The variable domain in full, completed from reference TRBV30 and TRBJ2-6, reads SQTIHQWPATLVQPVGSPLSLECTVEGTSNPNLYWYRQAAGRGLQLLFYSVGIGQISSEVPQNLSASRPQDRQFILSSKKLLLSDSGFYLCAWSVGGTGANVLTFGAGSRLTVL.

This chain joins TRBV9 and TRBJ1-2; 7 bases match TRBD1. With V trimmed by 2 bases and J by 8 bases, 12 bases remained unmatched. The CDR3 is 15 residues long. The germline V gene has CDR1 SGDLS and CDR2 YYNGEE. The CDR3 here is CASSVEQGGFRGYTF. The CDR3, as DNA: TGTGCCAGCAGCGTTGAGCAGGGGGGATTTAGGGGCTACACCTTC. The full variable domain, rest sourced from reference TRBV9 and TRBJ1-2, is DSGVTQTPKHLITATGQRVTLRCSPRSGDLSVYWYQQSLDQGLQFLIQYYNGEERAKGNILERFSAQQFPDLHSELNLSSLELGDSALYFCASSVEQGGFRGYTFGSGTRLTVV.